A single sample is the source of the 9 T cell receptor beta chains below, sequenced in a study of neurological immune-mediated disorders. MiXCR, applied by TCRdb to the 5' RACE reads, yields one record per CDR3 protein. The repertoire holds roughly 62,000 distinct CDR3 sequences, with 3.5% to 4.5% as singletons. Sequencing input: PBMCs. The origin of the receptors is a woman between 50 and 59 years old with multiple sclerosis.

There are many counts of this clonotype. The V gene is TRBV3-1, the J gene TRBJ2-1; D possibly corresponds to TRBD2 (5 bases). Germline V gene data show CDR1 as LGHDT and CDR2 as YNNKEL (reference sequence). Trimming cost V 2 bases and J 7 bases, with 18 bases left between them. The CDR3 spans 16 residues. CDR3 protein: CASSQRASRAGNEQFF. The DNA for the CDR3 is TGTGCCAGCAGCCAACGAGCCTCGCGGGCTGGAAATGAGCAGTTCTTC.

This clonotype was recorded at least ten times. V is TRBV27 and J is TRBJ2-5; a weak D match, TRBD1 (6 bases). There are 15 residues in the CDR3. The V gene lost 4 bases and the J gene lost 5 bases, with 17 bases spanning the gap. CDR1 is MNHEY, CDR2 SMNVEV, per germline (reference sequence). The CDR3 loop is CASSSFTGSGETQYF. The CDR3 nucleotides are TGTGCCAGCAGTTCCTTTACAGGGTCGGGGGAGACCCAGTACTTC.

This clonotype has a count of ten or more. V usage is TRBV3-1 and J usage is TRBJ1-1, with 7 bases identical to TRBD1. V was clipped by 1 base and J by 1 base; unmatched bases: 6. CDR3 length: 16 amino acids. The germline V gene encodes CDR1 LGHDT and CDR2 YNNKEL (reference sequence). CDR3 protein: CASSQGAGQKNTEAFF. CDR3 sequence (DNA): TGTGCCAGCAGCCAAGGGGCGGGACAGAAGAACACTGAAGCTTTCTTT.

This clonotype was counted many times. V is TRBV20-1 and J is TRBJ1-5; D gene unclear. This CDR3 comprises 12 residues. CDR1 is DFQATT and CDR2 is SNEGSKA in the germline V gene (reference sequence). V lost 6 bases and J 1 base, leaving 7 bases between the germline ends. CDR3 in DNA: TGCAGTGCCATGACCAGCAATCAGCCCCAGCATTTT. It specifies CSAMTSNQPQHF.

This clonotype was seen repeatedly, ten times or more. The chain employs TRBV5-1 and TRBJ1-5; weak D call: TRBD1 (6 bases). The CDR3 sequence is 14 residues long. Trimming pared 4 bases from V and 3 bases from J, leaving 11 bases between. Per germline, CDR1 SGHRS and CDR2 YFSETQ. The CDR3 here is CASSPQGLNQPQHF. CDR3 nucleotide sequence: TGCGCCAGCAGCCCACAGGGCCTCAATCAGCCCCAGCATTTT.

In DNA, the CDR3 is TGTGCCAGCAGCTTAGTTGGCGCGGGAACCTACGAGCAGTACTTC. Its protein product is CASSLVGAGTYEQYF. The rearrangement uses TRBV7-2 and TRBJ2-7, with D possibly matching TRBD2 (6 bases). Trimming removed 1 base at V and 2 bases at J, with 12 bases between. The germline CDR1 and CDR2 sequences are SGHTA and FQGNSA. The CDR3 contains 15 residues.

This clonotype was found many times. The rearrangement links TRBV10-3 to TRBJ2-5, with TRBD1 matching 7 bases. V lost 6 bases to trimming and J lost 4 bases; unmatched junction nucleotides: 8. Per the germline V gene, CDR1 is ENHRY and CDR2 is SYGVKD. The CDR3 spans 14 residues. Here the CDR3 reads CAISLGGQAETQYF. In DNA, the CDR3 is TGTGCCATCAGCCTAGGGGGCCAGGCAGAGACCCAGTACTTC.

The chain carries TRBV6-2 or TRBV6-3 and TRBJ1-5; TRBD1 matches 7 bases. This CDR3 has 14 amino acids. From germline, CDR1 is MNHEY and CDR2 SVGEGT. V shed 5 bases and J 5 bases; nucleotides not matched to a gene: 6. CDR3 in amino acids: CASSRGTAYQPQHF. The DNA for the CDR3 is TGTGCCAGCAGTCGCGGGACAGCGTATCAGCCCCAGCATTTT.

In its sample, this clonotype was seen many times. The rearrangement uses TRBV10-3 and TRBJ1-1; the D gene is possibly TRBD1 (5 bases). The CDR3 is made up of 13 amino acids. V gave up 7 bases and J gave up 4 bases, with 13 bases separating them. Germline-derived CDR1 and CDR2 are ENHRY and SYGVKD. CDR3 region: CAITTGGGTEAFF. CDR3 bases: TGTGCCATCACCACGGGGGGAGGCACTGAAGCTTTCTTT.